This T cell receptor (beta chain) was documented in a study of identifying expanded T cells in peripheral blood. Findings of the study overall: Two-week clone count variance significantly increased as total template count grew. Over two and four weeks, about 15 and 19 clones changed, versus around 1.3 between replicates.

Generated by immunoSEQ multiplex PCR, the TCRdb table keeps only in-frame clones and is missing some. The sample includes around 120,000 clones, 86% seen only once; the top ten take less than 10%. During the collection period, no donor immune events like infections were recorded. The CDR3 runs 13 residues. With 5 bases clipped from V and 6 bases from J, the junction kept 3 bases outside the gene matches. Germline V gives CDR1 SGHTA, CDR2 FQGNSA. As regards this clone: What it binds is unknown.

The TCR originated in a person aged 18 to 70 in good health. The chain couples TRBV7-2 to TRBJ1-1; TRBD1 matches 10 bases. Input material: blood. CDR3 nucleotide sequence: TGTGCCAGCAGCACGGACAGGGGGTCTGAAGCTTTCTTT. Its translation: CASSTDRGSEAFF. The whole variable domain, filled in from reference TRBV7-2 and TRBJ1-1, reads GAGVSQSPSNKVTEKGKDVELRCDPISGHTALYWYRQSLGQGLEFLIYFQGNSAPDKSGLPSDRFSAERTGGSVSTLTIQRTQQEDSAVYLCASSTDRGSEAFFGQGTRLTVV.